The 18 T cell receptor beta chains listed next were all sequenced from one sample in a study of cytomegalovirus exposure and HLA in healthy donors. The PCR was carried out with 60 Vbeta primers and 13 Jbeta primers. Measured with immunoSEQ multiplex PCR; TCRdb has only the in-frame clones, and not every one. The table has around 230,000 clones, 82% seen once. Sequences were obtained from PBMCs. Receptors originate from a man in his forties in good health and CMV-seropositive.

The CDR3, as DNA: TGCGCCAGCAGCTTGCTAGAACTCAATGAGCAGTTCTTC. It specifies CASSLLELNEQFF. This chain joins TRBV5-1 and TRBJ2-1, with D unresolved. V was trimmed by 1 base and J by 6 bases, leaving 8 bases between them. The CDR3 is 13 residues long. Germline CDR1 is SGHRS and CDR2 is YFSETQ. The whole variable domain, filled in from reference TRBV5-1 and TRBJ2-1, reads KAGVTQTPRYLIKTRGQQVTLSCSPISGHRSVSWYQQTPGQGLQFLFEYFSETQRNKGNFPGRFSGRQFSNSRSEMNVSTLELGDSALYLCASSLLELNEQFFGPGTRLTVL.

The chain employs TRBV19 and TRBJ2-5; 11 bases line up with TRBD1. CDR1 LNHDA and CDR2 SQIVND come from the germline V gene (reference sequence). This CDR3 region has 13 residues. Trimming took 10 bases from V and 5 from J; bases not matched to a gene: 6. The CDR3 nucleotides read TGTGCCACCCGGACAGGGGGCATGGAGACCCAGTACTTC. Amino acid sequence: CATRTGGMETQYF.

About this clone itself: Other DNA variants within this sample encode the same CDR3. J is TRBJ2-1 and V is TRBV27, with a weak D call TRBD1 (5 bases). This CDR3 spans 12 amino acids. CDR1 and CDR2 (germline): MNHEY, SMNVEV (reference sequence). V lost 4 bases and J 7 bases, leaving 8 bases between the germline ends. The CDR3 bases are TGTGCCAGCAGTTATAGGGGAAATGAGCAGTTCTTC. It encodes CASSYRGNEQFF.

This clone showed up just a few times. The chain employs TRBV5-6 and TRBJ1-4; D is perhaps TRBD1 (5 bases). Germline V gene lookup returns CDR1 SGHDT and CDR2 YYEEEE. CDR3 length: 15 residues. V dropped 4 bases and J dropped 3 bases, with 13 bases sitting between them. The CDR3 region is CASSRTGLANEKLFF. Written as DNA, the CDR3 is TGTGCCAGCAGCCGTACAGGATTGGCTAATGAAAAACTGTTTTTT.

CDR3 protein: CASSFATSGAYNEQFF. In nucleotides, the CDR3 is TGTGCCAGCAGCTTCGCCACTAGCGGAGCCTACAATGAGCAGTTCTTC. This chain uses TRBV11-3 with TRBJ2-1; the match to TRBD2 covers 8 bases. The CDR3 is 16 amino acids. The J segment lost 2 bases and the V segment lost 3 bases, leaving 6 bases of the junction unmatched. CDR1 is SGHNT and CDR2 is YENEEA in the germline V gene. Using reference TRBV11-3 and TRBJ2-1 for the parts outside the CDR3, the full variable domain is EAGVVQSPRYKIIEKKQPVAFWCNPISGHNTLYWYLQNLGQGPELLIRYENEEAVDDSQLPKDRFSAERLKGVDSTLKIQPAELGDSAVYLCASSFATSGAYNEQFFGPGTRLTVL.

This clone was seen a single time. The chain employs TRBV12-5 and TRBJ2-7; the match to TRBD1 covers 8 bases. CDR1 LGHNT and CDR2 FRNRAP come from the germline V gene. There are 14 residues in the CDR3. The V and J ends lost 6 bases and 4 bases, in that order; junction bases with no gene match: 8. The CDR3 region is CASGLDRGTYEQYF. The CDR3 bases are TGTGCTAGTGGACTCGACAGGGGCACTTACGAGCAGTACTTC.

The sample holds a few counts of this clone. The chain has TRBV25-1 and TRBJ2-3, with 10 bases aligning to TRBD2. The CDR3 contains 18 residues. Trimming cost V 4 bases and J 0 bases; bases outside gene matches: 10. Germline lookup yields CDR1 MGHDK and CDR2 SYGVNS. CDR3 in DNA: TGTGCCAGCAGTGTAATTAGCGGGAGGACGTTCAGCACAGATACGCAGTATTTT. Translated, it gives CASSVISGRTFSTDTQYF.

As regards this clone: Other DNA sequences in the sample encode the same CDR3. The V call is TRBV5-1, the J call TRBJ2-7; 7 nucleotides align to TRBD1. The CDR3 extends over 13 amino acids. Germline CDR1 SGHRS, CDR2 YFSETQ. V lost 4 bases and J lost 0; bases outside the gene matches: 1. CDR3 in DNA: TGCGCCAGCAGCGGGGACAGCTCCTACGAGCAGTACTTC. Protein: CASSGDSSYEQYF.

The table lists this clone with a count of one. The V call is TRBV7-9, the J call TRBJ1-1; tentative D call: TRBD1 (5 bases). V was shortened by 2 bases and J by 0 bases, with 10 bases between the two germline ends. This CDR3 contains 15 residues. Germline CDR1 is SEHNR and CDR2 is FQNEAQ (reference sequence). The CDR3 DNA sequence: TGTGCCAGCAGCTTAACCGGGACTGTGAACACTGAAGCTTTCTTT. It codes for CASSLTGTVNTEAFF.

This clone was detected a few times. The V and J genes are TRBV9 and TRBJ1-1, with D unresolved. Germline V gives CDR1 SGDLS, CDR2 YYNGEE. Trimming removed 4 bases at V and 6 bases at J, with 16 bases between. The CDR3 extends over 14 amino acids. CDR3 loop: CASSTYDGDPEAFF. The CDR3 region has the DNA TGTGCCAGCAGCACATACGACGGAGACCCTGAAGCTTTCTTT.

This chain uses TRBV5-1 with TRBJ2-1; 8 bases agree with TRBD2. This CDR3 is built from 18 residues. Germline CDR1 and CDR2: SGHRS and YFSETQ. V shed 4 bases, J shed 4 bases, and the junction held 16 bases outside the gene matches. CDR3 coding DNA: TGCGCCAGCAGCATTAGAATTGCAGTAAGCGGGGGATACAATGAGCAGTTCTTC. Translation: CASSIRIAVSGGYNEQFF.

The chain recombines TRBV19 with TRBJ2-2; 15 nucleotides match TRBD2. V dropped 9 bases and J dropped 4; count of bases not matched to a gene: 9. The germline gives CDR1 LNHDA, CDR2 SQIVND (reference sequence). The CDR3 has 17 residues. The CDR3 is CASTWTSGRAATGELFF. The CDR3, as DNA: TGTGCCAGCACTTGGACTAGCGGGAGGGCGGCCACCGGGGAGCTGTTTTTT.

This clone has just one count. The J gene is TRBJ1-2, the V gene TRBV5-1, with D possibly matching TRBD1 (6 bases). V shed 7 bases and J shed 4 bases, with 17 bases lying between them. The V gene's germline CDR1 is SGHRS and CDR2 YFSETQ. The CDR3 loop spans 14 amino acids. The CDR3 loop is CASLSEPRGYGYTF. As DNA, the CDR3 is TGCGCCAGCCTAAGTGAACCCAGGGGCTATGGCTACACCTTC.

DNA for the CDR3: TGTGCCAGCAGCTTATTAGACCTGACAGGGAGTAACTATGGCTACACCTTC. It translates to CASSLLDLTGSNYGYTF. V is TRBV7-9 and J is TRBJ1-2, with TRBD1 matching over 7 bases. V dropped 2 bases and J dropped 1; count of bases not matched to a gene: 10. Germline V gene sequence: CDR1 SEHNR, CDR2 FQNEAQ (reference sequence). The CDR3 spans 17 residues.

The chain carries TRBV4-1 and TRBJ2-1; 7 bases line up with TRBD2. The V gene end was trimmed by 3 bases and the J gene end by 5 bases; junction bases not matched to a gene: 10. The CDR3 spans 16 residues. The germline gives CDR1 MGHRA, CDR2 YSYEKL. The DNA of the CDR3 is TGCGCCAGCAGCCACCAGACAGTTCGGGGGGACAATGAGCAGTTCTTC. Translating it yields CASSHQTVRGDNEQFF.

The chain joins TRBV19 to TRBJ2-5; 7 positions match TRBD1. CDR1 and CDR2 from the germline V gene are LNHDA and SQIVND (reference sequence). CDR3 length: 15 amino acids. Trimming removed 0 bases from V and 0 bases from J; junction bases left unmatched: 1. Here the CDR3 reads CASSIEDRYQETQYF. Written as DNA, the CDR3 is TGTGCCAGTAGTATAGAGGACAGGTACCAAGAGACCCAGTACTTC. The variable domain in full, with the rest retrieved from reference TRBV19 and TRBJ2-5, is DGGITQSPKYLFRKEGQNVTLSCEQNLNHDAMYWYRQDPGQGLRLIYYSQIVNDFQKGDIAEGYSVSREKKESFPLTVTSAQKNPTAFYLCASSIEDRYQETQYFGPGTRLLVL.

CDR3 sequence: CASSQALGEQYF. Written as DNA, the CDR3 is TGCGCCAGCAGCCAAGCGCTAGGCGAGCAGTACTTC. V usage is TRBV4-1 and J usage is TRBJ2-7; no reliable D call. Germline values: CDR1 MGHRA, CDR2 YSYEKL. V lost 1 base, J lost 6 bases, and 7 bases lay in between. CDR3 length: 12 residues.

J is TRBJ1-2 and V is TRBV27; 7 bases map to TRBD1. The germline CDR1 and CDR2 sequences are MNHEY and SMNVEV (reference sequence). The CDR3 is 15 amino acids. V lost 5 bases and J lost 2; bases outside the gene matches: 8. The CDR3 spells CASSPRQGQNYGYTF. The CDR3 DNA is TGTGCCAGCAGTCCGAGACAGGGTCAGAACTATGGCTACACCTTC.